These 10 T cell receptor beta chains originate from one sample sequenced in a study of T cell changes during pregnancy in multiple sclerosis. TCRdb's table, derived via immunoSEQ multiplex PCR, lists solely in-frame clones and lacks some. The table lists 98,000 or so clones, about 93% of them singletons, with roughly 0.99% in the top ten. The sequencing used peripheral blood, collected after pregnancy. Source of these receptors: a female donor with multiple sclerosis, enrolled in a pregnancy study.

Written as DNA, the CDR3 is TGTGCCAGTAGTCCTACTAGCGGGAGATATTACGAGCAGTACTTC. It translates to CASSPTSGRYYEQYF. The rearrangement joins TRBV19 to TRBJ2-7, with 11 positions matching TRBD2. With 5 bases clipped from V and 4 bases from J, the junction kept 7 bases outside the gene matches. The CDR3 totals 15 residues. The V gene's germline CDR1 is LNHDA and CDR2 SQIVND (reference sequence).

The chain uses TRBV19 and TRBJ1-4; D is undetermined. CDR1 and CDR2 (germline): LNHDA, SQIVND (reference sequence). This CDR3 contains 11 residues. The V and J ends lost 3 bases and 12 bases respectively, with 8 bases between them. CDR3 in DNA: TGTGCCAGTAGTATCGGTCGGGAACTGTTTTTT. It specifies CASSIGRELFF.

This chain uses TRBV2 with TRBJ2-7; D unclear. The germline CDR1 and CDR2 sequences are SNHLY and FYNNEI. V dropped 6 bases and J dropped 6 bases, with 12 bases sitting between them. This CDR3 is 12 amino acids long. The CDR3 reads CASSSIAVEQYF. In nucleotides, the CDR3 is TGTGCCAGCAGCTCTATTGCGGTCGAGCAGTACTTC.

This rearrangement joins TRBV4-1 to TRBJ1-3; 7 bases align to TRBD1. Germline loops: CDR1 MGHRA, CDR2 YSYEKL. The CDR3 extends over 15 amino acids. The V and J ends lost 2 bases and 3 bases, in that order; junction bases with no gene match: 4. CDR3 coding DNA: TGCGCCAGCAGCCAAAGGGGGCTAGTTGGAAACACCATATATTTT. This sequence encodes CASSQRGLVGNTIYF.

This rearrangement joins TRBV29-1 to TRBJ2-4, with unresolved D. The CDR3 loop spans 14 amino acids. Per the germline V gene, CDR1 is SQVTM and CDR2 is ANQGSEA. The V end lost 3 bases, the J end lost 4 bases, and 13 bases lay between the germline ends. Here the CDR3 reads CSVEGTEEKNIQYF. CDR3 coding DNA: TGCAGCGTTGAGGGTACTGAGGAAAAAAACATTCAGTACTTC.

The rearrangement joins TRBV6-5 to TRBJ2-1, with a tentative D call TRBD2 (5 bases). Between the trimmed V and J ends, which lost 6 bases and 1 base, there was a span of 10 bases. Germline V gene lookup returns CDR1 MNHEY and CDR2 SVGAGI. CDR3 length: 14 residues. The CDR3 region is CASRGRRSYNEQFF. As DNA, the CDR3 is TGTGCCAGCAGGGGAAGGAGGTCCTACAATGAGCAGTTCTTC.

V is TRBV4-2 and J is TRBJ1-2; the D gene is possibly TRBD1 (6 bases). CDR1 LGHNA and CDR2 YNFKEQ come from the germline V gene. Trimming removed 1 base at V and 4 bases at J, with 22 bases between. This CDR3 region has 18 residues. DNA for the CDR3: TGTGCCAGCAGCCAAGGTCACCCTAGGCAGGGGTTGAGCTATGGCTACACCTTC. This encodes CASSQGHPRQGLSYGYTF.

The rearrangement links TRBV13 to TRBJ1-2, with TRBD1 matching 8 bases. The V segment lost 5 bases and the J segment 1 base; nucleotides outside the gene matches: 3. There are 14 residues in the CDR3. Germline V gene data show CDR1 as PRHDT and CDR2 as FYEKMQ (reference sequence). DNA of the CDR3: TGTGCCAGCAGCCGGGACAGGAATAACTATGGCTACACCTTC. This sequence encodes CASSRDRNNYGYTF.

The V call is TRBV30, the J call TRBJ1-5; weak D call: TRBD1 (6 bases). Deletions cut 1 base from V and 5 bases from J, with 12 bases between. The germline V gene encodes CDR1 GTSNPN and CDR2 SVGIG (reference sequence). CDR3 size: 14 residues. In DNA, the CDR3 is TGTGCCTGGAGTGGAGACAGGATTTATCAGCCCCAGCATTTT. Translated, it gives CAWSGDRIYQPQHF. The variable domain in full, completed from reference TRBV30 and TRBJ1-5, reads SQTIHQWPATLVQPVGSPLSLECTVEGTSNPNLYWYRQAAGRGLQLLFYSVGIGQISSEVPQNLSASRPQDRQFILSSKKLLLSDSGFYLCAWSGDRIYQPQHFGDGTRLSIL.

The V gene is TRBV9, the J gene TRBJ2-5, with D possibly TRBD1 on 5 matching bases. V lost 4 bases and J 2 bases, leaving 18 bases between the germline ends. The CDR3 is made up of 16 amino acids. The germline gives CDR1 SGDLS, CDR2 YYNGEE. The CDR3 reads CASSQGSLGLQETQYF. The CDR3 DNA sequence: TGTGCCAGCAGCCAGGGAAGCTTGGGTCTACAAGAGACCCAGTACTTC.